The 19 T cell receptor beta chains listed next were all sequenced from one sample in a study of cytomegalovirus exposure and HLA in healthy donors. It was with 60 Vbeta and 13 Jbeta primers that the PCR ran. Here immunoSEQ multiplex PCR was the method, and the copy in TCRdb shows in-frame clones only, minus some. The sample contains roughly 100,000 clones, around 77% of which appear only once. Sequencing input: PBMCs. The source is a woman between 40 and 55 years old in good health and CMV-seropositive.

The rearrangement uses TRBV4-2 and TRBJ2-4; unclear D gene. Trimming left V 2 bases short and J 2 bases short, with 7 bases between. Germline V gene lookup returns CDR1 LGHNA and CDR2 YNFKEQ. The CDR3 has 14 residues. The CDR3 DNA reads TGTGCCAGCAGCCAACCCTTAACCAAAAACATTCAGTACTTC. Translated, it gives CASSQPLTKNIQYF.

This sequence joins TRBV29-1 and TRBJ1-1; D is possibly TRBD1 (6 bases). Per the germline V gene, CDR1 is SQVTM and CDR2 is ANQGSEA. Trimming stripped 0 bases from V and 1 base from J, with 9 bases between. The CDR3 covers 14 residues. CDR3 bases: TGCAGCGTTGAAGACATACAGGGGAACACTGAAGCTTTCTTT. This sequence encodes CSVEDIQGNTEAFF.

This sequence joins TRBV5-8 and TRBJ1-1; TRBD1 aligns across 8 bases. The CDR3 spans 16 residues. CDR1 SGHTS and CDR2 YDEGEE come from the germline V gene. Trimming took 3 bases from V and 0 from J; bases not matched to a gene: 7. The DNA for the CDR3 is TGTGCCAGCAGCTACTACAGGGGGGTCATGAACACTGAAGCTTTCTTT. It translates to CASSYYRGVMNTEAFF.

This clone was counted a single time. The chain links TRBV9 to TRBJ1-2, with D perhaps matching TRBD1 (5 bases). V was trimmed by 4 bases and J by 3 bases, leaving 13 bases between them. This CDR3 comprises 14 residues. In germline, CDR1 is SGDLS, CDR2 YYNGEE. DNA of the CDR3: TGTGCCAGCAGCCACACGGGGGGTGACTATGGCTACACCTTC. Encoded protein: CASSHTGGDYGYTF.

This clone was recorded only once. The chain recombines TRBV7-9 with TRBJ1-2; TRBD1 matches at 7 bases. CDR3 length: 14 amino acids. V lost 5 bases, J lost 9 bases, and 12 bases stayed unmatched. The germline CDR1 and CDR2 sequences are SEHNR and FQNEAQ (reference sequence). CDR3 nucleotides: TGTGCCAGCAGCCACACGACAGGGAAAGATAGCTACACCTTC. Its protein product is CASSHTTGKDSYTF.

This clone was recorded only once. J is TRBJ2-5 and V is TRBV13; 11 bases match TRBD2. Germline loops: CDR1 PRHDT, CDR2 FYEKMQ (reference sequence). The CDR3 covers 17 residues. The V and J ends lost 5 bases and 1 base, in that order; junction bases with no gene match: 9. CDR3 DNA: TGTGCCAGCAGCGAAGCACTAGCGGGGGAGTTCCAAGAGACCCAGTACTTC. Encoded protein: CASSEALAGEFQETQYF.

V is TRBV4-1 and J is TRBJ1-5; a weak D match, TRBD1 (6 bases). V lost 3 bases to trimming and J lost 4 bases, with 13 bases between them. CDR1 and CDR2 from the germline V gene are MGHRA and YSYEKL. CDR3 size: 15 residues. The CDR3 DNA reads TGCGCCAGCAGCCACTCGGGGGGCTTTAATCAGCCCCAGCATTTT. Translated: CASSHSGGFNQPQHF.

This clone was observed a single time. The genes are TRBV28 and TRBJ1-2, with D perhaps matching TRBD1 (6 bases). Germline CDR1 and CDR2: MDHEN and SYDVKM. Trimming took off 5 bases at V and 4 bases at J, with 23 bases between the two ends. The CDR3 runs 17 residues. CDR3 amino acids: CASSLLIRQALVYGYTF. Here the CDR3 DNA reads TGTGCCAGCAGTCTCCTCATCCGACAGGCCCTTGTCTATGGCTACACCTTC.

The chain links TRBV28 to TRBJ2-7; TRBD2 aligns across 7 bases. V lost 5 bases, J lost 0 bases, and 7 bases stayed unmatched. The CDR3 contains 15 residues. Per germline, CDR1 MDHEN and CDR2 SYDVKM. The CDR3 DNA is TGTGCCAGCAGTACCGCGGGAGCCACCTCCTACGAGCAGTACTTC. It is translated as CASSTAGATSYEQYF.

The table lists this clone with a few counts. CDR3 protein: CASGRRGGTEAFF. The CDR3 DNA is TGTGCCAGCGGACGAAGGGGTGGCACTGAAGCTTTCTTT. The rearrangement uses TRBV6-1 and TRBJ1-1, with a possible D match to TRBD1 (5 bases). Germline V gene data show CDR1 as MNHNS and CDR2 as SASEGT. The CDR3 has 13 amino acids. V was pared by 8 bases and J by 4 bases, with 14 bases between.

The V and J genes are TRBV28 and TRBJ2-3, with 9 bases lining up with TRBD1. Trimming removed 6 bases from V and 1 base from J; junction bases left unmatched: 8. CDR3 size: 16 residues. Germline loops: CDR1 MDHEN, CDR2 SYDVKM. CDR3 sequence: CASRPDRGDGTDTQYF. The CDR3 DNA reads TGTGCCAGCAGGCCGGACAGGGGCGATGGCACAGATACGCAGTATTTT.

The genes are TRBV13 and TRBJ2-7; D is possibly TRBD1 (6 bases). The germline V gene has CDR1 PRHDT and CDR2 FYEKMQ (reference sequence). The CDR3 runs to 13 residues. V was trimmed by 5 bases and J by 4 bases, leaving 12 bases between them. The CDR3 coding sequence is TGTGCCAGCAGCAGGGGGAACAGGTACGAGCAGTACTTC. Its protein is CASSRGNRYEQYF.

This chain uses TRBV9 with TRBJ2-1; tentative D call: TRBD2 (6 bases). CDR1 and CDR2 from the germline V gene are SGDLS and YYNGEE. V was clipped by 0 bases and J by 10 bases, with 17 bases between them. The CDR3 has 15 residues. The CDR3 sequence is CASSVGLEVGGEQFF. CDR3 DNA sequence: TGTGCCAGCAGCGTAGGACTAGAGGTGGGAGGAGAGCAGTTCTTC.

The chain has TRBV5-1 and TRBJ2-4; D perhaps matches TRBD1 (7 bases). The CDR3 is made up of 14 amino acids. Germline V CDR1 and CDR2: SGHRS, YFSETQ. Trimming pared 4 bases from V and 6 bases from J, leaving 14 bases between. CDR3 coding DNA: TGCGCCAGCAGCCCGACAGGGAGGTTAAACATTCAGTACTTC. Protein: CASSPTGRLNIQYF.

V is TRBV14 and J is TRBJ1-4, with 9 bases matching TRBD1. The germline gives CDR1 SGHDN, CDR2 FVKESK. This CDR3 region has 18 residues. Trimming cost V 4 bases and J 1 base; bases outside gene matches: 10. CDR3 in DNA: TGTGCCAGCAGCCCTCTGACAGGGGGGTTTGGAACTAATGAAAAACTGTTTTTT. Its translation is CASSPLTGGFGTNEKLFF.

This sequence joins TRBV19 and TRBJ2-5; 8 nucleotides match TRBD1. This CDR3 is built from 13 residues. Germline CDR1 reads LNHDA; CDR2 reads SQIVND (reference sequence). V trimming: 7 bases; J trimming: 2 bases; junction bases outside the gene matches: 3. The CDR3 DNA sequence: TGTGCCAGTACCGACAGGGGTCAAGAGACCCAGTACTTC. Amino acid sequence: CASTDRGQETQYF.

The chain combines TRBV2 with TRBJ2-3; no definite D call. The CDR3 extends over 14 amino acids. CDR1 is SNHLY, CDR2 FYNNEI, per germline. CDR3 residues: CATAPPIVTDTQYF. In nucleotides, the CDR3 is TGTGCTACAGCTCCCCCCATTGTAACAGATACGCAGTATTTT.

The V gene is TRBV7-6, the J gene TRBJ1-5; 9 bases map to TRBD1. Germline V CDR1 and CDR2: SGHVS, FNYEAQ. The CDR3 consists of 15 residues. Trimming removed 0 bases from V and 4 bases from J; junction bases left unmatched: 1. In DNA form, the CDR3 reads TGTGCCAGCAGCTTAGCGGGGACAGGGAATCAGCCCCAGCATTTT. It specifies CASSLAGTGNQPQHF. The variable domain in full, with the rest retrieved from reference TRBV7-6 and TRBJ1-5, is GAGVSQSPRYKVTKRGQDVALRCDPISGHVSLYWYRQALGQGPEFLTYFNYEAQQDKSGLPNDRFSAERPEGSISTLTIQRTEQRDSAMYRCASSLAGTGNQPQHFGDGTRLSIL.

Only a few counts were recorded for this clone. V is TRBV29-1 and J is TRBJ2-7; D gene unclear. V gave up 5 bases and J gave up 4 bases, with 9 bases separating them. CDR3 length: 11 amino acids. The V gene's germline CDR1 is SQVTM and CDR2 ANQGSEA. CDR3 nucleotides: TGCAGCGTTCCTCTAGGTTACGAGCAGTACTTC. Translation: CSVPLGYEQYF.